Each of the 11 T cell receptor beta chains below was sequenced from the same sample in a study of blood T cell repertoires in COVID-19. Some clones are missing from TCRdb's copy, which holds only in-frame ones; the method was immunoSEQ multiplex PCR. The sample lists about 140,000 clones; 90% were seen once. The sequenced material came from peripheral blood. The receptors come from a woman over 75 with acute or convalescent COVID-19.

The chain's CDR3 is CASSLSGNQPQHF. The CDR3 DNA reads TGTGCCAGCAGCTTATCCGGCAATCAGCCCCAGCATTTT. V is TRBV7-2 and J is TRBJ1-5; D not resolved. CDR1 is SGHTA, CDR2 FQGNSA, per germline. Trimming left V 2 bases short and J 2 bases short, with 4 bases between. There are 13 residues in the CDR3.

The genes are TRBV30 and TRBJ1-2, with a tentative D call TRBD1 (5 bases). V shed 4 bases and J shed 4 bases, with 19 bases lying between them. This CDR3 has 15 residues. Germline-derived CDR1 and CDR2 are GTSNPN and SVGIG (reference sequence). This CDR3 reads CAWKDPSREFYGYTF. CDR3 sequence (DNA): TGTGCCTGGAAGGACCCTTCCAGGGAATTCTATGGCTACACCTTC.

The rearrangement joins TRBV6-6 to TRBJ1-5; tentative D call: TRBD1 (6 bases). V was shortened by 8 bases and J by 1 base, with 15 bases between the two germline ends. CDR1 MNHNY and CDR2 SVGAGI come from the germline V gene (reference sequence). The CDR3 is 15 amino acids. The chain's CDR3 is CASGFGGASNQPQHF. DNA for the CDR3: TGTGCCAGCGGATTCGGGGGGGCGAGCAATCAGCCCCAGCATTTT.

The chain uses TRBV5-1 and TRBJ2-1, with 10 bases that match TRBD2. This CDR3 has 17 residues. The J segment lost 2 bases and the V segment lost 4 bases, leaving 9 bases of the junction unmatched. Germline CDR1 is SGHRS and CDR2 is YFSETQ. CDR3 loop: CASSLLLAGGTYNEQFF. The CDR3 bases are TGCGCCAGCAGCCTCCTTTTAGCGGGGGGAACCTACAATGAGCAGTTCTTC.

The V gene is TRBV30, the J gene TRBJ1-6, with D unclear. This CDR3 contains 15 residues. Trimming cost V 3 bases and J 9 bases, with 18 bases left between them. Germline V CDR1 and CDR2: GTSNPN, SVGIG (reference sequence). CDR3 DNA sequence: TGTGCCTGGAGAGAAAAGGGATTGGGGAGTTCACCCCTCCACTTT. Protein sequence: CAWREKGLGSSPLHF.

The rearrangement uses TRBV2 and TRBJ1-2; 7 bases line up with TRBD1. Germline V lookup: CDR1 SNHLY, CDR2 FYNNEI. The CDR3 has 14 residues. V trimming: 5 bases; J trimming: 1 base; junction bases outside the gene matches: 4. This chain's CDR3 is CASSRTGVNYGYTF. DNA for the CDR3: TGTGCCAGCAGTCGGACAGGAGTTAACTATGGCTACACCTTC.

A few counts support this clone. The V call is TRBV5-1, the J call TRBJ1-3; 8 bases map to TRBD1. The CDR3 contains 16 residues. V shed 0 bases, J shed 2 bases, and the junction held 4 bases outside the gene matches. Germline CDR1 reads SGHRS; CDR2 reads YFSETQ. The CDR3 nucleotides are TGCGCCAGCAGCTTGGGTGGACAGGGAGCTGGAAACACCATATATTTT. Protein product: CASSLGGQGAGNTIYF.

V gene TRBV2 combines with J gene TRBJ1-3, with 7 nucleotides matching TRBD1. V was pared by 6 bases and J by 0 bases, with 2 bases of the junction left unmatched. This CDR3 is 14 amino acids long. Per the germline V gene, CDR1 is SNHLY and CDR2 is FYNNEI. In DNA, the CDR3 is TGTGCCAGCAGGACAGGGAACTCTGGAAACACCATATATTTT. This gives the protein CASRTGNSGNTIYF.

This rearrangement joins TRBV30 to TRBJ1-4; tentatively, D is TRBD1 (5 bases). Germline loops: CDR1 GTSNPN, CDR2 SVGIG (reference sequence). V shed 1 base and J shed 3 bases, with 9 bases lying between them. The CDR3 length is 14 residues. CDR3 sequence: CAWSGGGSNEKLFF. DNA for the CDR3: TGTGCCTGGAGTGGGGGGGGATCTAATGAAAAACTGTTTTTT.

The rearrangement uses TRBV19 and TRBJ1-3; TRBD1 matches at 8 bases. With V trimmed by 2 bases and J by 0 bases, 9 bases remained unmatched. Per germline, CDR1 LNHDA and CDR2 SQIVND (reference sequence). CDR3 size: 18 residues. In DNA form, the CDR3 reads TGTGCCAGTAGTATAAGAACCACAACAGGGGGCTCTGGAAACACCATATATTTT. Protein sequence: CASSIRTTTGGSGNTIYF.

This chain joins TRBV4-3 and TRBJ1-2; D is unresolved. Trimming removed 0 bases at V and 2 bases at J, with 10 bases between. Germline V gives CDR1 LGHNA, CDR2 YSLEER. This CDR3 comprises 15 residues. Here the CDR3 reads CASSQETLQNYGYTF. In DNA, the CDR3 is TGCGCCAGCAGCCAAGAGACGCTACAGAACTATGGCTACACCTTC.